One T cell receptor beta chain is described in this entry. The antigen is undetermined. The germline V gene has CDR1 DFQATT and CDR2 SNEGSKA (reference sequence). There are 12 residues in the CDR3. V trimming: 6 bases; J trimming: 7 bases; junction bases outside the gene matches: 7. This sample is drawn from a study of naive and memory T cell subsets. Whole-study results and caveats: There was no ground truth to check naive and memory subset results.

Two oligonucleotides, mixed equimolar, formed the beta constant-region primer covering TRBC1 and TRBC2. The ligated cDNA underwent four PCR rounds using SP2 and nested alpha and beta constant-region primers. The cDNA 3' end received a ligated single-stranded oligonucleotide carrying the SP2 primer and a 12-nucleotide UMI. TCRdb fed the UMI-ligation and nested PCR reads into MiXCR, producing one record per CDR3 protein. The sample holds around 130,000 distinct CDR3 sequences, around 35% seen once. After CD4 positive bead selection, the CD4-negative fraction gave CD8 T cells. Cells stained for CD3, CD4, CD8, CD45RA and CD27 were sorted into four subsets.

The genes are TRBV20-1 and TRBJ1-1, with 8 positions matching TRBD1. Sequenced material: central memory CD4+ T cells from blood. The sequence came from a human donor in good health. The chain's CDR3 is CSALGQALEAFF. For the CDR3, the DNA is TGCAGTGCCCTGGGACAGGCGCTTGAAGCTTTCTTT.